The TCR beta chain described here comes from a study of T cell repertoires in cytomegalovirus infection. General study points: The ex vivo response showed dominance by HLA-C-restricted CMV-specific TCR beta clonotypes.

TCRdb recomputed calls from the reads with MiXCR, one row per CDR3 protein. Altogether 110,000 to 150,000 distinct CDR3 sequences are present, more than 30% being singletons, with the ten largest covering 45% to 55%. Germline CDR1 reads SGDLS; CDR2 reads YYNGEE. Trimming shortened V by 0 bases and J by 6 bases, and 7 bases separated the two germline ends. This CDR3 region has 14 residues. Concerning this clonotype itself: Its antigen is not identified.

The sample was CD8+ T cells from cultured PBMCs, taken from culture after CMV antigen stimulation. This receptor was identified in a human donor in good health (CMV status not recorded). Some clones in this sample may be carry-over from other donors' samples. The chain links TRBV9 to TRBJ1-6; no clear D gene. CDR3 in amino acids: CASSVGEGNSPLHF. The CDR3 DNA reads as TGTGCCAGCAGCGTAGGGGAGGGTAATTCACCCCTCCACTTT.